These 31 T cell receptor beta chains originate from one sample sequenced in a study of shared clonotypes between healthy human individuals. Positively selected for CCR7, the CD45RO-negative cells used as naive CD8 cells excluded terminally differentiated effector memory CD45RA+ cells. The repertoire was sequenced with immunoSEQ multiplex PCR; TCRdb's copy has only in-frame clones and lacks some. Here the sample spans 1.5 million to 2.5 million clones, about 95% being singletons. Specimen: naive CD8+ T cells sorted from blood. The receptors were gathered from a man aged 18 to 30 in good health.

V usage is TRBV5-6 and J usage is TRBJ1-1; 8 nucleotides align to TRBD1. V shed 6 bases, J shed 4 bases, and the junction held 11 bases outside the gene matches. Germline V gives CDR1 SGHDT, CDR2 YYEEEE. The CDR3 runs to 15 residues. The CDR3 reads CASTPFWDRSTEAFF. In nucleotides, the CDR3 is TGTGCCAGCACCCCCTTCTGGGACAGGTCCACTGAAGCTTTCTTT.

This clone came up once. V gene TRBV27 combines with J gene TRBJ1-4; D not certain. Germline CDR1 and CDR2: MNHEY and SMNVEV (reference sequence). This CDR3 is 15 amino acids long. Trimming shortened V by 8 bases and J by 5 bases, and 18 bases separated the two germline ends. In DNA, the CDR3 is TGTGCCAGCTCTTTAGGTCAGATCGGCAATGAAAAACTGTTTTTT. It yields the protein CASSLGQIGNEKLFF.

J is TRBJ1-2 and V is TRBV6-5; no reliable D call. The germline V and J ends were trimmed by 0 bases and 8 bases, with 10 bases remaining between them. CDR1 is MNHEY and CDR2 is SVGAGI in the germline V gene. The CDR3 has 13 residues. CDR3: CASSYSEDVGYTF. The CDR3 coding sequence is TGTGCCAGCAGTTACTCGGAGGATGTGGGCTACACCTTC.

Note on this clone: A much larger clone differs from this one at a single base, so this may be a read error. The CDR3 sequence: CASSLSTDTQYF. The CDR3 DNA is TGTGCCAGCAGCCTTAGCACAGATACGCAGTATTTT. The rearrangement joins TRBV14 to TRBJ2-3; D call uncertain. The germline V gene has CDR1 SGHDN and CDR2 FVKESK. Trimming pared 4 bases from V and 0 bases from J, leaving 2 bases between. The CDR3 is made up of 12 amino acids.

Comments on this clone: In the same sample, other DNA sequences code for this CDR3. V is TRBV30 and J is TRBJ2-7; the match to TRBD2 covers 13 bases. The V segment lost 2 bases and the J segment 4 bases; nucleotides outside the gene matches: 2. Germline CDR1 reads GTSNPN; CDR2 reads SVGIG (reference sequence). CDR3 length: 14 residues. Written as DNA, the CDR3 is TGTGCCTGGAGTTGGACTAGCGGGAGTTACGAGCAGTACTTC. It is translated as CAWSWTSGSYEQYF.

V is TRBV4-2 and J is TRBJ2-3; 9 bases match TRBD1. CDR3 size: 17 residues. The germline V gene encodes CDR1 LGHNA and CDR2 YNFKEQ. Trimming removed 2 bases from V and 5 bases from J; junction bases left unmatched: 11. This CDR3 is CASSQSLRDRAQDTQYF. DNA for the CDR3: TGTGCCAGCAGCCAATCCCTCCGGGACAGGGCCCAAGATACGCAGTATTTT.

This clone was detected only once. V and J are TRBV13 and TRBJ1-1; 9 bases are shared with TRBD1. Trimming took 1 base from V and 1 from J; bases not matched to a gene: 1. The CDR3 spans 15 residues. Germline V gene data show CDR1 as PRHDT and CDR2 as FYEKMQ (reference sequence). The CDR3 nucleotides are TGTGCCAGCAGCTTAGTGGGACAGGGGAACACTGAAGCTTTCTTT. As protein: CASSLVGQGNTEAFF. The complete variable domain, with remaining parts taken from reference TRBV13 and TRBJ1-1, reads AAGVIQSPRHLIKEKRETATLKCYPIPRHDTVYWYQQGPGQDPQFLISFYEKMQSDKGSIPDRFSAQQFSDYHSELNMSSLELGDSALYFCASSLVGQGNTEAFFGQGTRLTVV.

Of note for this clone: Different DNA sequences within this sample yield the same CDR3. The chain links TRBV10-3 to TRBJ1-1; D unresolved. The ends were cut back, 0 bases at V and 1 base at J, with 3 bases in the middle. Germline values: CDR1 ENHRY, CDR2 SYGVKD. This CDR3 region has 13 residues. CDR3 DNA: TGTGCCATCAGTGAGTCGGAGAACACTGAAGCTTTCTTT. Its translation: CAISESENTEAFF.

This chain links TRBV9 with TRBJ1-1, with TRBD1 matching 8 bases. Germline V gene sequence: CDR1 SGDLS, CDR2 YYNGEE. The CDR3 has 13 amino acids. V trimming: 7 bases; J trimming: 3 bases; junction bases outside the gene matches: 5. CDR3 sequence (DNA): TGTGCCAGCGGAACAGGGGGGGACACTGAAGCTTTCTTT. Amino acid sequence: CASGTGGDTEAFF.

The chain uses TRBV5-5 and TRBJ2-7; the D gene is possibly TRBD2 (6 bases). Germline values: CDR1 SGHKS, CDR2 YYEKEE (reference sequence). Trimming took off 4 bases at V and 4 bases at J, with 12 bases between the two ends. The CDR3 covers 13 residues. The DNA of the CDR3 is TGTGCCAGCAGCGTTTCACTAGCTTACGAGCAGTACTTC. This encodes CASSVSLAYEQYF.

In DNA, the CDR3 is TGTGCCAGCAGCTTAGCCCCAGCGGGGGGACTGTACCAAGAGACCCAGTACTTC. Its protein is CASSLAPAGGLYQETQYF. The rearrangement joins TRBV7-8 to TRBJ2-5, with TRBD2 identical over 9 bases. This CDR3 has 18 residues. The ends lost 0 bases at V and 0 bases at J; junction bases unmatched: 8. The germline CDR1 and CDR2 sequences are SGHVS and FQNEAQ.

The rearrangement links TRBV7-9 to TRBJ1-3; D is ambiguous. CDR1 and CDR2 from the germline V gene are SEHNR and FQNEAQ (reference sequence). Trimming pared 5 bases from V and 1 base from J, leaving 15 bases between. The CDR3 runs 16 residues. Here the CDR3 DNA reads TGTGCCAGCAGCCCAGCGGGCAGTTCTTCTGGAAACACCATATATTTT. Protein: CASSPAGSSSGNTIYF.

This sequence joins TRBV10-3 and TRBJ1-1; 9 nucleotides match TRBD1. The CDR3 consists of 14 residues. The germline V gene has CDR1 ENHRY and CDR2 SYGVKD. V was pared by 10 bases and J by 0 bases, with 6 bases of the junction left unmatched. CDR3 sequence (DNA): TGTGCCAGGACAGGGGCGAGTATGAACACTGAAGCTTTCTTT. As protein: CARTGASMNTEAFF.

The chain is built from TRBV7-2 and TRBJ2-5, with D possibly matching TRBD2 (6 bases). This CDR3 comprises 15 residues. With 5 bases removed from V and 5 bases from J, the gap between germline ends came to 18 bases. Germline assignment: CDR1 SGHTA and CDR2 FQGNSA. Written as DNA, the CDR3 is TGTGCCAGCAGCACGGACGGGAGCTTAGGGGAGACCCAGTACTTC. Protein product: CASSTDGSLGETQYF.

V and J are TRBV6-5 and TRBJ2-7, with a weak D call TRBD1 (5 bases). This CDR3 is built from 16 residues. With 3 bases removed from V and 3 bases from J, the gap between germline ends came to 18 bases. The V gene's germline CDR1 is MNHEY and CDR2 SVGAGI. The CDR3 region is CASSYGALAGIYEQYF. Here the CDR3 DNA reads TGTGCCAGCAGTTATGGGGCCCTGGCCGGAATCTACGAGCAGTACTTC.

The chain employs TRBV27 and TRBJ2-1; 8 bases are shared with TRBD2. Germline V CDR1 and CDR2: MNHEY, SMNVEV (reference sequence). CDR3 length equals 15 residues. With V trimmed by 3 bases and J by 3 bases, 4 bases remained unmatched. CDR3 residues: CASSFERGIYNEQFF. Here the CDR3 DNA reads TGTGCCAGCAGTTTCGAGCGGGGGATCTACAATGAGCAGTTCTTC.

The V gene is TRBV23-1, the J gene TRBJ2-7; 8 nucleotides agree with TRBD1. TRBV23-1 carries the ORF label, with uncertain function. V dropped 5 bases and J dropped 0; count of bases not matched to a gene: 6. The CDR3 spans 15 residues. The CDR3 spells CASSLTGTGSYEQYF. The CDR3 DNA reads as TGCGCCAGCAGTTTGACCGGGACAGGCTCCTACGAGCAGTACTTC.

Details on this clone: The sample has other DNA sequences that encode this CDR3 too. V usage is TRBV27 and J usage is TRBJ1-1; TRBD1 matches at 8 bases. The V and J ends lost 6 bases and 5 bases, in that order; junction bases with no gene match: 5. This CDR3 contains 13 residues. Germline V gene lookup returns CDR1 MNHEY and CDR2 SMNVEV (reference sequence). CDR3 in amino acids: CASSFDRGTEAFF. The CDR3 coding sequence is TGTGCCAGCAGCTTTGACAGGGGTACTGAAGCTTTCTTT.

The chain recombines TRBV29-1 with TRBJ2-2, with a possible D match to TRBD1 (5 bases). This CDR3 spans 12 amino acids. Trimming took off 5 bases at V and 6 bases at J, with 10 bases between the two ends. Germline V gene data show CDR1 as SQVTM and CDR2 as ANQGSEA. The CDR3 DNA follows: TGCAGCGTTCCGACAGTTCCCGGGGAGCTGTTTTTT. Its protein product is CSVPTVPGELFF.

To note about this clone: Other DNA sequences from this sample encode an identical CDR3 as well. The genes are TRBV6-5 and TRBJ2-1; TRBD1 aligns across 8 bases. CDR1 is MNHEY, CDR2 SVGAGI, per germline. The CDR3 loop spans 15 amino acids. V shed 4 bases, J shed 2 bases, and the junction held 4 bases outside the gene matches. CDR3 loop: CASSSGTGTYNEQFF. CDR3 nucleotides: TGTGCCAGCAGTTCCGGGACAGGTACCTACAATGAGCAGTTCTTC.

This sequence joins TRBV7-2 and TRBJ2-6, with D maybe TRBD1 (5 bases). The V and J ends lost 5 bases and 4 bases respectively, with 12 bases between them. The V gene's germline CDR1 is SGHTA and CDR2 FQGNSA. The CDR3 has 15 amino acids. The CDR3 here is CASSPRVSGANVLTF. As DNA, the CDR3 is TGTGCCAGCAGCCCCAGGGTCTCGGGGGCCAACGTCCTGACTTTC.

The chain joins TRBV13 to TRBJ2-5; 10 bases are a match to TRBD2. This CDR3 contains 15 residues. Germline V CDR1 and CDR2: PRHDT, FYEKMQ (reference sequence). V was clipped by 4 bases and J by 4 bases; unmatched bases: 6. The CDR3 is CASSSLAGVRETQYF. The CDR3 DNA sequence: TGTGCCAGCAGCTCTCTAGCGGGGGTACGAGAGACCCAGTACTTC.

The chain couples TRBV7-3 to TRBJ2-5, with D possibly TRBD2 on 6 matching bases. The V and J ends lost 5 bases and 3 bases respectively, with 10 bases between them. Germline V gene lookup returns CDR1 SGHTA and CDR2 FQGTGA. This CDR3 region has 13 residues. The CDR3 is CASSPIAEETQYF. For the CDR3, the DNA is TGTGCCAGCAGCCCAATAGCGGAAGAGACCCAGTACTTC.

The chain joins TRBV7-8 to TRBJ2-7, with D possibly TRBD1 on 6 matching bases. Trimming shortened V by 4 bases and J by 1 base, and 14 bases separated the two germline ends. This CDR3 comprises 15 residues. CDR1 SGHVS and CDR2 FQNEAQ come from the germline V gene. The CDR3 reads CASSWRRGASYEQYF. CDR3 DNA sequence: TGTGCCAGCAGCTGGCGCAGGGGAGCATCCTACGAGCAGTACTTC. Full variable domain (remainder filled in from reference TRBV7-8 and TRBJ2-7): GAGVSQSPRYKVAKRGQDVALRCDPISGHVSLFWYQQALGQGPEFLTYFQNEAQLDKSGLPSDRFFAERPEGSVSTLKIQRTQQEDSAVYLCASSWRRGASYEQYFGPGTRLTVT.

The rearrangement joins TRBV6-1 to TRBJ2-2; weak D call: TRBD2 (5 bases). The CDR3 consists of 14 residues. The V end was cut by 3 bases, the J end by 5 bases, with 10 bases between. Per the germline V gene, CDR1 is MNHNS and CDR2 is SASEGT. The CDR3 protein is CASSDFGGTGELFF. Here the CDR3 DNA reads TGTGCCAGCAGTGATTTTGGCGGGACCGGGGAGCTGTTTTTT.

A note on this clone: This may be a read error: a much more frequent sequence differs by one nucleotide. Different DNA sequences within this sample yield the same CDR3. The chain is built from TRBV7-8 and TRBJ2-7; D uncertain. Germline V gives CDR1 SGHVS, CDR2 FQNEAQ. The CDR3 length is 11 residues. Trimming shortened V by 2 bases and J by 1 base, and 0 bases separated the two germline ends. CDR3 DNA sequence: TGTGCCAGCAGCTTATCCTACGAGCAGTACTTC. Protein product: CASSLSYEQYF.

This chain uses TRBV15 with TRBJ2-2; weak D call: TRBD1 (5 bases). The germline V and J ends were trimmed by 5 bases and 10 bases, with 17 bases remaining between them. CDR1 and CDR2 (germline): LNHNV, YYDKDF (reference sequence). The CDR3 sequence is 14 residues long. The DNA of the CDR3 is TGTGCCACCAGCCCCCACAGGACGTCGGCGGAGCTGTTTTTT. This encodes CATSPHRTSAELFF. Supplemented by reference TRBV15 and TRBJ2-2, the full variable domain reads DAMVIQNPRYQVTQFGKPVTLSCSQTLNHNVMYWYQQKSSQAPKLLFHYYDKDFNNEADTPDNFQSRRPNTSFCFLDIRSPGLGDTAMYLCATSPHRTSAELFFGEGSRLTVL.

The chain links TRBV13 to TRBJ2-3; 7 nucleotides agree with TRBD2. This CDR3 spans 15 amino acids. From germline, CDR1 is PRHDT and CDR2 FYEKMQ (reference sequence). V lost 5 bases, J lost 0 bases, and 5 bases stayed unmatched. The CDR3 DNA reads as TGTGCCAGCAGCGCCCGGGACTACAGCACAGATACGCAGTATTTT. Protein: CASSARDYSTDTQYF.

V and J are TRBV19 and TRBJ1-4; no clear D gene. This CDR3 has 12 residues. V was pared by 5 bases and J by 1 base, with 2 bases between. Germline CDR1 LNHDA, CDR2 SQIVND (reference sequence). The CDR3 nucleotides are TGTGCCAGTAGTGTAACTAATGAAAAACTGTTTTTT. As protein: CASSVTNEKLFF. Looking up the rest from reference TRBV19 and TRBJ1-4 gives the full variable domain: DGGITQSPKYLFRKEGQNVTLSCEQNLNHDAMYWYRQDPGQGLRLIYYSQIVNDFQKGDIAEGYSVSREKKESFPLTVTSAQKNPTAFYLCASSVTNEKLFFGSGTQLSVL.

V is TRBV5-4 and J is TRBJ2-7, with TRBD2 as a possible D gene (7 bases). The ends were cut back, 4 bases at V and 5 bases at J, with 19 bases in the middle. Germline V CDR1 and CDR2: SGHNT, YYREEE (reference sequence). The CDR3 extends over 15 amino acids. The CDR3 loop reads CASSPWGGLSHEQYF. The DNA of the CDR3 is TGTGCCAGCAGCCCTTGGGGGGGGCTTTCCCACGAGCAGTACTTC.

The CDR3 here is CASSQRTGWNEQFF. In DNA form, the CDR3 reads TGCGCCAGCAGCCAACGGACAGGGTGGAATGAGCAGTTCTTC. The rearrangement uses TRBV4-1 and TRBJ2-1; 8 bases align to TRBD1. The germline V gene has CDR1 MGHRA and CDR2 YSYEKL. V gave up 2 bases and J gave up 7 bases; unmatched junction bases: 4. The CDR3 spans 14 residues.